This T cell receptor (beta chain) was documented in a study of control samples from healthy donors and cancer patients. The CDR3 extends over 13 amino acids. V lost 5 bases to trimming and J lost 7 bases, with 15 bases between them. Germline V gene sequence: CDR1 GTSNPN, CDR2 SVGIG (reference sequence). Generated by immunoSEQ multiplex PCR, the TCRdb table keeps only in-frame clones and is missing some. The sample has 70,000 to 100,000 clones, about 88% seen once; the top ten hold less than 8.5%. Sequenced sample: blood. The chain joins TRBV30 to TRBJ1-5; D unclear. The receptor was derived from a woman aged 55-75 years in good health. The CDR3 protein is CAWAWRAGQPQHF. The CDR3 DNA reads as TGTGCCTGGGCTTGGCGGGCGGGCCAGCCCCAGCATTTT.